The T cell receptor (beta chain) described here comes from a study of shared clonotypes between healthy human individuals. This CDR3 region has 14 residues. Germline loops: CDR1 MGHRA, CDR2 YSYEKL. V lost 0 bases to trimming and J lost 5 bases, with 11 bases between them. Profiling relied on immunoSEQ multiplex PCR, and the TCRdb table lists in-frame clones only, not all of them. The sample lists 470,000 or so clones; 65% to 85% were seen once. Material for sequencing was PBMCs. The chain recombines TRBV4-1 with TRBJ2-7; D gene ambiguous. The source is a middle-aged woman in good health. Some clones in this sample may be carry-over from other donors' samples. The CDR3 here is CASSQEVRVHEQYF. CDR3 DNA: TGCGCCAGCAGCCAAGAAGTCCGAGTTCACGAGCAGTACTTC.